The clone carrying this TCR beta chain was detected a few times. Its antigen is not known. This record belongs to a study of cytomegalovirus exposure and HLA in healthy donors. Per the germline V gene, CDR1 is SGHTA and CDR2 is FQGTGA. The CDR3 loop spans 18 amino acids. V gave up 5 bases and J gave up 0 bases, with 20 bases separating them. Notes on the study in general: In vitro confirmation showed three CMV-associated chains to be CMV antigen specific. Researchers catalogued some 160 TCR beta chains as cytomegalovirus-associated.

Repertoires were generated with immunoSEQ multiplex PCR, while TCRdb's copy carries only in-frame clones and drops some. The sample consists of around 170,000 clones, around 84% of them appearing once. The chain carries TRBV7-3 and TRBJ2-1, with a tentative D call TRBD2 (6 bases). The sample consisted of PBMCs. This receptor was obtained from a man between 18 and 29 years old in good health and CMV-seropositive. DNA for the CDR3: TGTGCCAGCAGCCCCTCCCGGTCGCGGGAAGGCTCCTACAATGAGCAGTTCTTC. Protein sequence: CASSPSRSREGSYNEQFF. The entire variable domain, with the rest obtained from reference TRBV7-3 and TRBJ2-1, is as follows: GAGVSQTPSNKVTEKGKYVELRCDPISGHTALYWYRQSLGQGPEFLIYFQGTGAADDSGLPNDRFFAVRPEGSVSTLKIQRTERGDSAVYLCASSPSRSREGSYNEQFFGPGTRLTVL.